The 13 T cell receptor beta chains below were found in one sample sequenced in a study of cytomegalovirus exposure and HLA in healthy donors. The method was immunoSEQ multiplex PCR; TCRdb's version includes in-frame clones alone and lacks a portion of them. The table has around 250,000 clones, around 91% seen once. Material: PBMCs. The source of these receptors is a woman aged 18-35 years in good health and CMV-seronegative.

The chain joins TRBV5-1 to TRBJ2-1; D remains ambiguous. V lost 0 bases and J lost 2, with 6 bases in between. The CDR3 consists of 14 residues. Germline V gene data show CDR1 as SGHRS and CDR2 as YFSETQ. This CDR3 is CASSLAVAYNEQFF. DNA of the CDR3: TGCGCCAGCAGCTTGGCCGTAGCCTACAATGAGCAGTTCTTC.

This clone has just one count. The genes are TRBV19 and TRBJ1-4, with TRBD1 identical over 10 bases. Germline V gene data show CDR1 as LNHDA and CDR2 as SQIVND (reference sequence). The CDR3 has 15 residues. Germline trimming cut 6 bases from V and 0 bases from J; bases unmatched to any gene: 1. The CDR3 nucleotides read TGTGCCAGTAGGGACAGGGGGTCAACTAATGAAAAACTGTTTTTT. It translates to CASRDRGSTNEKLFF.

V usage is TRBV11-2 and J usage is TRBJ1-5, with a weak D call TRBD1 (6 bases). The CDR3 is made up of 14 amino acids. The ends were cut back, 0 bases at V and 7 bases at J, with 10 bases in the middle. Looked up from germline, CDR1 is SGHAT and CDR2 is FQNNGV. This CDR3 reads CASSLEQGGQPQHF. The CDR3 nucleotides read TGTGCCAGCAGCTTAGAACAGGGTGGGCAGCCCCAGCATTTT. Variable domain in full (rest from reference TRBV11-2 and TRBJ1-5): EAGVAQSPRYKIIEKRQSVAFWCNPISGHATLYWYQQILGQGPKLLIQFQNNGVVDDSQLPKDRFSAERLKGVDSTLKIQPAKLEDSAVYLCASSLEQGGQPQHFGDGTRLSIL.

V usage is TRBV23-1 and J usage is TRBJ2-2, with D possibly matching TRBD2 (7 bases). TRBV23-1 is an ORF, with its function uncertain. Deletions cut 8 bases from V and 0 bases from J, with 28 bases between. The CDR3 extends over 20 amino acids. CDR3 nucleotide sequence: TGCGCCAGCGATATGAACCGGGGGCTAGCGGCCATCGCGAACACCGGGGAGCTGTTTTTT. The encoded protein is CASDMNRGLAAIANTGELFF.

The V gene is TRBV4-1, the J gene TRBJ1-1; tentative D call: TRBD1 (6 bases). The V end was cut by 4 bases, the J end by 1 base, with 10 bases between. Germline CDR1 MGHRA, CDR2 YSYEKL. The CDR3 is 14 residues long. In DNA form, the CDR3 reads TGCGCCAGCAGCCCCCCAGGGGAGAACACTGAAGCTTTCTTT. Amino acids: CASSPPGENTEAFF.

The chain joins TRBV2 to TRBJ1-2; 7 bases fit TRBD1. With V trimmed by 0 bases and J by 2 bases, 3 bases remained unmatched. Germline V CDR1 and CDR2: SNHLY, FYNNEI. The CDR3 sequence is 15 residues long. The CDR3 loop is CASSEAGRGNYGYTF. CDR3 nucleotide sequence: TGTGCCAGCAGTGAAGCTGGCAGGGGGAACTATGGCTACACCTTC.

This sequence joins TRBV7-9 and TRBJ2-2; 9 bases align to TRBD1. J gave up 7 bases and V 5 bases, and 8 bases lay outside the gene matches. The CDR3 runs 15 residues. Germline CDR1 SEHNR, CDR2 FQNEAQ (reference sequence). The CDR3, as DNA: TGTGCCAGCAGCCCTTGGACAGGGGAAGGCGGGGAGCTGTTTTTT. Protein sequence: CASSPWTGEGGELFF.

The chain is built from TRBV5-6 and TRBJ2-5, with 10 bases lining up with TRBD1. The J call is uncertain, as TRBJ2-7 better fits the DNA end. The CDR3 consists of 14 residues. Germline-derived CDR1 and CDR2 are SGHDT and YYEEEE. In nucleotides, the CDR3 is TGTGCCAGCCTTAAGGGACAGGGGTTCTACGAGCAGTACTTC. Amino acids: CASLKGQGFYEQYF.

The rearrangement links TRBV29-1 to TRBJ2-7; D call uncertain. V gave up 7 bases and J gave up 4 bases, with 11 bases separating them. The CDR3 runs 11 residues. Germline V lookup: CDR1 SQVTM, CDR2 ANQGSEA. CDR3 region: CSARTRYEQYV. The DNA for the CDR3 is TGCAGCGCTAGAACAAGGTACGAGCAGTACGTC.

The chain combines TRBV5-6 with TRBJ1-1, with 7 positions matching TRBD1. Germline lookup yields CDR1 SGHDT and CDR2 YYEEEE. V lost 4 bases, J lost 1 base, and 10 bases stayed unmatched. CDR3 length equals 16 residues. The CDR3 region has the DNA TGTGCCAGCAGCAGGGGCCCCGGGACAGCGAACACTGAAGCTTTCTTT. Its protein product is CASSRGPGTANTEAFF.

The CDR3 sequence: CASSLPLFTANTEAFF. In DNA form, the CDR3 reads TGTGCCAGCAGCTTACCACTGTTCACAGCGAACACTGAAGCTTTCTTT. The V and J genes are TRBV7-2 and TRBJ1-1; D remains unclear. The V and J ends lost 2 bases and 1 base respectively, with 14 bases between them. The germline CDR1 and CDR2 sequences are SGHTA and FQGNSA. The CDR3 length is 16 residues. Combining the CDR3 with reference TRBV7-2 and TRBJ1-1 gives the whole variable domain GAGVSQSPSNKVTEKGKDVELRCDPISGHTALYWYRQSLGQGLEFLIYFQGNSAPDKSGLPSDRFSAERTGGSVSTLTIQRTQQEDSAVYLCASSLPLFTANTEAFFGQGTRLTVV.

V gene TRBV5-1 combines with J gene TRBJ2-5, with D hard to call. The V gene's germline CDR1 is SGHRS and CDR2 YFSETQ. With 5 bases removed from V and 2 bases from J, the gap between germline ends came to 10 bases. The CDR3 sequence is 13 residues long. The CDR3 DNA is TGCGCCAGCAGTATTACAGTACAAGAGACCCAGTACTTC. Translated: CASSITVQETQYF.

This chain connects TRBV19 to TRBJ2-4, with TRBD1 as a possible D gene (7 bases). V was pared by 6 bases and J by 6 bases, with 15 bases between. This CDR3 is 14 amino acids long. Germline lookup yields CDR1 LNHDA and CDR2 SQIVND (reference sequence). The CDR3 spells CASSQQGRRNIQYF. CDR3 nucleotides: TGTGCCAGTAGCCAACAGGGGAGGAGAAACATTCAGTACTTC.